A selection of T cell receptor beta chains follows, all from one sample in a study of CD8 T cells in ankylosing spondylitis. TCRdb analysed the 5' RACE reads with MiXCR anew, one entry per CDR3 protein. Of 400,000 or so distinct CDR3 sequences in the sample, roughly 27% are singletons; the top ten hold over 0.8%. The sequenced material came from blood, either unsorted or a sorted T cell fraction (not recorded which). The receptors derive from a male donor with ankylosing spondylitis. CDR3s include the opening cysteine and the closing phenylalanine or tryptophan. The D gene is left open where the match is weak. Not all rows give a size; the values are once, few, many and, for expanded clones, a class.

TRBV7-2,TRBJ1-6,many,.,TGTGCCAGCACCTATTCACAAGGGCAGGGTTCACCCCTCCACTTT,CASTYSQGQGSPLHF
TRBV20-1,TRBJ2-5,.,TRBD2,TGCAGTGCTACTAGCGGGAGCAGAGAGACCCAGTACTTC,CSATSGSRETQYF
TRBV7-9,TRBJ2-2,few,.,TGTGCCAGCAGCTCACTTCGTAACACCGGGGAGCTGTTTTTT,CASSSLRNTGELFF
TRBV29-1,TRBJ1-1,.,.,TGCAGCGTGCTCGTAGGAACGCCTGAAGCTTTCTTT,CSVLVGTPEAFF
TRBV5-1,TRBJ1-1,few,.,TGCGCCAGCAGCTTTTACGGGGGGAACACTGAAGCTTTCTTT,CASSFYGGNTEAFF
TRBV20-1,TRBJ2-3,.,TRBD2,TGCAGTGCTAGAGTTCCTAGCGGGAAGGCAGATACGCAGTATTTT,CSARVPSGKADTQYF
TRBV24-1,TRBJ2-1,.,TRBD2,TGTGCCACCAGTGATTTCCGGACTAGCGGGAGGATTCATGAGCAGTTCTTC,CATSDFRTSGRIHEQFF
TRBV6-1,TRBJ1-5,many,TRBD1,TGTGCCAGCAAGGACCGGGACAGGGCGGGTTATAGCAATCAGCCCCAGCATTTT,CASKDRDRAGYSNQPQHF
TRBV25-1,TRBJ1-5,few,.,TGTGCCAGCAGCCGCGGGACGTTGGGGAGTCAGCCCCAGCATTTT,CASSRGTLGSQPQHF
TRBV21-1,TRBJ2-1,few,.,TGTGCCAGCAGCAAAGGTGCGACAAAGGAGCAGTTCTTC,CASSKGATKEQFF
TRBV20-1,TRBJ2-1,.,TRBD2,TGCAGTGCTAGAGATGCGACTAGCGGGAGATTCGATGAGCAGTTCTTC,CSARDATSGRFDEQFF
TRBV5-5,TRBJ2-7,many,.,TGTGCCAGCAGCTTGACGACCTACGAGCAGTACTTC,CASSLTTYEQYF
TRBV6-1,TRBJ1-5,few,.,TGTGCCATCAACAGGATCAATCAGCCCCAGCATTTT,CAINRINQPQHF
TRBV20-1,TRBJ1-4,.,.,TGCAGTGCCACCAGGACAAGTTCGGATGAAAAACTGTTTTTT,CSATRTSSDEKLFF
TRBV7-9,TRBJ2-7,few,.,TGTGCCAGCAGCACTCATAACTACGAGCAGTACTTC,CASSTHNYEQYF
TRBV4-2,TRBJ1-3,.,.,TGTGCCAGCAGCCAAGATTGGGACTCTGGAAACACCATATATTTT,CASSQDWDSGNTIYF
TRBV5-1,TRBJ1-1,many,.,TGCGCCAGCAGCTTACTGACGGGCGAAGCTTTCTTT,CASSLLTGEAFF
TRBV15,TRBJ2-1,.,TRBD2,TGTGCCACCAGCAGAGATCCGACTAGCTTGTCCGACAATGAGCAGTTCTTC,CATSRDPTSLSDNEQFF
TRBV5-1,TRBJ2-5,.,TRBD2,TGCGCCAGCAGCTTGATTAGCGGGAGGCCGAGGGAGACCCAGTACTTC,CASSLISGRPRETQYF
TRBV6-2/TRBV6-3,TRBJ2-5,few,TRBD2,TGTGCCAGCAGAAGACTAGCGGGAGATAGTGAGACCCAGTACTTC,CASRRLAGDSETQYF
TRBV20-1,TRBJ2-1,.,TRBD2,TGCAGTGCTAGCATTGCTAGCGGGAGAAATGAGCAGTTCTTC,CSASIASGRNEQFF
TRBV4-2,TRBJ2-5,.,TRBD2,TGTGCCAGCAGCCAAGACGGAACACTAGCGGGAGGGCGAGAGACCCAGTACTTC,CASSQDGTLAGGRETQYF
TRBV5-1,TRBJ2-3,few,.,TGCGCCAGCAGCTTGGTGGTTTCAGATACGCAGTATTTT,CASSLVVSDTQYF
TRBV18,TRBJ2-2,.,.,TGTGCCAGCTCACCGTTAGTAGCCGCGAACACCGGGGAGCTGTTTTTT,CASSPLVAANTGELFF
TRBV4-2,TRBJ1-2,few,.,TGTGCCAGCAGCGGACCAGGGGCCGACTATGGCTACACCTTC,CASSGPGADYGYTF
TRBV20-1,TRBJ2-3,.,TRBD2,TGCAGTGCCACTAGCGGAAACACAGATACGCAGTATTTT,CSATSGNTDTQYF
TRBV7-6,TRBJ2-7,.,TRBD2,TGTGCCAGCAGCTTAGCTCGGACTAGCGGGAGAAGCGAGCAGTACTTC,CASSLARTSGRSEQYF
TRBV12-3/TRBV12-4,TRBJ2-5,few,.,TGTGCCAGCAGTCCCCCCGGGGGAATCAAAGAGACCCAGTACTTC,CASSPPGGIKETQYF
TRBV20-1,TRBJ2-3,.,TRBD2,TGCAGCCCAAGCCGACTAGCCCGCACAGATACGCAGTATTTT,CSPSRLARTDTQYF
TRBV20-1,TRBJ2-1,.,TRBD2,TGCTGTGCTGGACTAGCGGGAGGGCCGGGTGTGTACAATGAGCAGTTCTTC,CCAGLAGGPGVYNEQFF
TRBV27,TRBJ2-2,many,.,TGTGCCAGCAGTTTATCAGGCAGGGCCGGGGAGCTGTTTTTT,CASSLSGRAGELFF
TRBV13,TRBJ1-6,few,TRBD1,TGTGCCAGCAGCCACCGGGACAGCGTCTATAATTCACCCCTCCACTTT,CASSHRDSVYNSPLHF
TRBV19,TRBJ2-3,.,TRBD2,TGTGCCAGTAGCCGGAGAGCGGGGAAACGTACTAGCACAGATACGCAGTATTTT,CASSRRAGKRTSTDTQYF
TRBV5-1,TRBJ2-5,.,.,TGCGCCAGCAGCATAACGGGGGAGACCCAGTACTTC,CASSITGETQYF
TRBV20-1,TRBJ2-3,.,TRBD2,TGCAGTGCTAGAGATTTAGGACTAGCGGGAGGGCCTACGCAGTATTTT,CSARDLGLAGGPTQYF
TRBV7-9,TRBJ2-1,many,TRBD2,TGTGCCAGCAGCGCTAGAGCTAGCGGGAGTGATAATGAGCAGTTCTTC,CASSARASGSDNEQFF
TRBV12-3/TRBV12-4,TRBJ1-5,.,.,TGTGCCAGCAGCTTCGGACTACGAGGAAGCAATCAGCCCCAGCATTTT,CASSFGLRGSNQPQHF
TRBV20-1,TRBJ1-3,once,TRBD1,TGCAGTGCTAGAGGGACAGGGGATGGTGGAAACACCATATATTTT,CSARGTGDGGNTIYF
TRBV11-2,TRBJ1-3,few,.,TGTGCCAGCAGATCAGTTCGAGGACAGTACTCTGGAAACACCATATATTTT,CASRSVRGQYSGNTIYF
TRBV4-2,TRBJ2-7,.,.,TGTGCCAGCAGCCAAGTGTGGGACAAAAATAAGGGGTCCTACGAGCAGTACTTC,CASSQVWDKNKGSYEQYF
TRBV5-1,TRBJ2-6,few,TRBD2,TGCGCCAGCAGCCCCGGGACTAGCTCTGGGGCCAACGTCCTGACTTTC,CASSPGTSSGANVLTF
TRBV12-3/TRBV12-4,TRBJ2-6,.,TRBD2,TGTGCCAGCAGTAGTACTAGCGGCCCCTCTGGGGCCAACGTCCTGACTTTC,CASSSTSGPSGANVLTF
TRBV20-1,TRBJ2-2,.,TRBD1,TGCAGTGCTAGATCGAGCAGGGACAGGGGAGCTATCGGGGAGCTGTTTTTT,CSARSSRDRGAIGELFF
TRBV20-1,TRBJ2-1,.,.,TGCAGTGCTATTAGGTTTGAGCGGAGTGCTTACAATGAGCAGTTCTTC,CSAIRFERSAYNEQFF
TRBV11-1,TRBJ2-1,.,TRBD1,TGTGCCAGCAGCTCCAAGGACAGGGCCTTCAGCTCCTACAATGAGCAGTTCTTC,CASSSKDRAFSSYNEQFF
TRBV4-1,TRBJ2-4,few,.,TGCGCCAGCAGCCAAGATAGTAGATACATTCAGTACTTC,CASSQDSRYIQYF
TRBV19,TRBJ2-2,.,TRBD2,TGTGCCAGTAGTACGGCTAGCGGGAGTGTTACCGGGGAGCTGTTTTTT,CASSTASGSVTGELFF
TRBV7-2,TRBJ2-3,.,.,TGTGCCAGCAGCCCCCTTCCCGCTAGCGGCACAGATACGCAGTATTTT,CASSPLPASGTDTQYF
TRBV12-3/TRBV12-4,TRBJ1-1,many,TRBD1,TGTGCCAGCAGACTCAACCAAGGACAGGGCACTGAAGCTTTCTTT,CASRLNQGQGTEAFF